Below are 5 T cell receptor beta chains sequenced from a single sample in a study of T cell responses to AZD1222 COVID-19 vaccine. Only in-frame clones appear in the TCRdb table, and some are missing; sequencing was by immunoSEQ multiplex PCR. The data contain some 92,000 clones, 91% of them singletons. The material sequenced was peripheral blood, taken on day 0 of AZD1222 vaccination. The source of these receptors is an adult in good health.

The J gene is TRBJ2-2, the V gene TRBV27; TRBD2 agrees at 10 bases. The CDR3 length is 16 residues. Germline trimming cut 5 bases from V and 6 bases from J; bases unmatched to any gene: 9. CDR1 is MNHEY and CDR2 is SMNVEV in the germline V gene (reference sequence). In DNA form, the CDR3 reads TGTGCCAGCAGTAGCGGGAGGGCGGTCTTTTCCGGGGAGCTGTTTTTT. Protein sequence: CASSSGRAVFSGELFF.

This chain uses TRBV4-1 with TRBJ1-6; a weak D match, TRBD1 (5 bases). The ends were cut back, 4 bases at V and 5 bases at J, with 12 bases in the middle. CDR1 MGHRA and CDR2 YSYEKL come from the germline V gene. The CDR3 extends over 15 amino acids. The CDR3 DNA reads as TGCGCCAGCAGCCTTCGGGCGGGGGATAATTCACCCCTCCACTTT. It is translated as CASSLRAGDNSPLHF.

The rearrangement uses TRBV5-4 and TRBJ2-2; D might be TRBD1 (6 bases). Germline V gene lookup returns CDR1 SGHNT and CDR2 YYREEE (reference sequence). CDR3 length: 15 residues. Trimming pared 4 bases from V and 4 bases from J, leaving 14 bases between. Here the CDR3 DNA reads TGTGCCAGCAGCAATCCCGGGACACCCACCGGGGAGCTGTTTTTT. Translation gives CASSNPGTPTGELFF. The entire variable domain, with the rest obtained from reference TRBV5-4 and TRBJ2-2, is as follows: ETGVTQSPTHLIKTRGQQVTLRCSSQSGHNTVSWYQQALGQGPQFIFQYYREEENGRGNFPPRFSGLQFPNYSSELNVNALELDDSALYLCASSNPGTPTGELFFGEGSRLTVL.

The V and J genes are TRBV5-1 and TRBJ2-3; D uncertain. Trimming took 5 bases from V and 2 from J, leaving 12 bases between them. CDR1 is SGHRS and CDR2 is YFSETQ in the germline V gene. CDR3 length: 14 residues. CDR3 nucleotides: TGCGCCAGCAGAGGATTCGGGCACACAGATACGCAGTATTTT. Translating gives CASRGFGHTDTQYF.

The chain is built from TRBV7-9 and TRBJ1-3; D ambiguous. This CDR3 comprises 13 residues. V was pared by 7 bases and J by 6 bases, with 13 bases between. CDR1 and CDR2 from the germline V gene are SEHNR and FQNEAQ (reference sequence). The CDR3 loop is CASTPGGLNTIYF. DNA of the CDR3: TGTGCCAGCACCCCGGGTGGATTAAACACCATATATTTT.